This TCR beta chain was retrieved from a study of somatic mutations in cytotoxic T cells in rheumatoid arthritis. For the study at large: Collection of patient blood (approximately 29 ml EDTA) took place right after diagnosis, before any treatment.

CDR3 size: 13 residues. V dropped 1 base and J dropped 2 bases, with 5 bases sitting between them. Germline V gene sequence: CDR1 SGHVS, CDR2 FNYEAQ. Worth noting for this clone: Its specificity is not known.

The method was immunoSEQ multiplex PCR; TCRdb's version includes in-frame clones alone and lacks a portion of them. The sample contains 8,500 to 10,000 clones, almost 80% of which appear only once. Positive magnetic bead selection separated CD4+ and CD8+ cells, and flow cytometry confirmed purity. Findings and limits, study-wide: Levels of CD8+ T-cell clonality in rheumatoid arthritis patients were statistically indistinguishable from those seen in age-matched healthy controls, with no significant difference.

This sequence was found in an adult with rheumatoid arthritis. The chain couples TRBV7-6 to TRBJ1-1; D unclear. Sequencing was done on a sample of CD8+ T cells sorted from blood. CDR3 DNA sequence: TGTGCCAGCAGCTTAGAGGTTAACACTGAAGCTTTCTTT. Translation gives CASSLEVNTEAFF.